Below are 3 T cell receptor beta chains sequenced from a single sample in a study of blood T cells in healthy people across ages. A sample-barcoded 5' primer and a J-beta primer mix were used in a second PCR of roughly 7 to 11 cycles. A single record per CDR3 protein comes from TCRdb applying MiXCR to the 5' RACE reads. The table lists over a million distinct CDR3 sequences, about 40% of them singletons. Sequencing was done on a sample of blood. All receptors derive from a woman younger than 35 in good health.

V and J are TRBV12-3 or TRBV12-4 and TRBJ2-7; TRBD1 aligns across 8 bases. There are 17 residues in the CDR3. J gave up 5 bases and V 5 bases, and 17 bases lay outside the gene matches. This CDR3 is CASSPGQGPSTSDEQYF. As DNA, the CDR3 is TGTGCCAGCAGTCCCGGACAGGGCCCCTCGACTTCCGACGAGCAGTACTTC.

This clonotype has a single count. The chain couples TRBV30 to TRBJ1-1; 8 nucleotides align to TRBD1. Germline V lookup: CDR1 GTSNPN, CDR2 SVGIG (reference sequence). This CDR3 comprises 15 residues. The ends lost 2 bases at V and 5 bases at J; junction bases unmatched: 10. As DNA, the CDR3 is TGTGCCTGGAGTCCACCGACAGGGGTAGGGACTGAAGCTTTCTTT. The encoded protein is CAWSPPTGVGTEAFF.

V is TRBV27 and J is TRBJ2-4; D may be TRBD1 or TRBD2 (6 bases each). The J call may not be correct, given that the DNA end is closer to TRBJ2-7. CDR1 is MNHEY and CDR2 is SMNVEV in the germline V gene (reference sequence). This CDR3 has 13 residues. CDR3 amino acids: CASRGGGYHEQYF. The CDR3 nucleotides are TGTGCCAGCAGGGGGGGCGGGTACCACGAGCAGTACTTC.